This T cell receptor beta chain was sequenced during a study of cytomegalovirus exposure and HLA in healthy donors. Study results and caveats: In a later analysis, TCR association rates varied by HLA locus: DRB1 most, HLA-C fewest. A reported reduction in N-insertions relative to the roughly 700-donor mean was seen in an Asian-associated ancestry cluster in a later analysis. Some segments of the V type, notably TRBV6-2 and TRBV6-3, were excluded as indistinguishable.

Trimming cost V 1 base and J 5 bases, with 11 bases left between them. Germline loops: CDR1 SGHTA, CDR2 FQGNSA. The CDR3 totals 14 residues. This clone was seen only a few times. Its antigen is currently unknown. PCR was performed using 60 Vbeta and 13 Jbeta primers. Measured with immunoSEQ multiplex PCR; TCRdb has only the in-frame clones, and not every one. The table has roughly 130,000 clones, about 80% seen once; the top ten hold 2.7%. The sequence derives from a boy aged 2-9 years in good health and CMV-seronegative. The chain links TRBV7-2 to TRBJ2-5; tentative D call: TRBD1 (5 bases). Sequenced material: PBMCs. In DNA, the CDR3 is TGTGCCAGCAGCTTAGTTGGGGCGGTTGAGACCCAGTACTTC. It encodes CASSLVGAVETQYF.